These 13 T cell receptor beta chains were all obtained from the same sample, sequenced in a study of Ad26.COV2.S vaccination and SARS-CoV-2 variants. Documented treatment: roughly 18 received Ad26.COV2.S at low or high dose, single or two shots; about 5 received placebo; per-sample allocation not given. Samples were taken on day 63 after the first vaccine or placebo injection. The repertoire was sequenced with immunoSEQ multiplex PCR; TCRdb's copy has only in-frame clones and lacks some. Of roughly 450,000 clones in the sample, 90% were seen once. The sample consisted of peripheral blood, taken in a trial of Ad26.COV2.S vaccine versus placebo. The receptor source for this set is a person between 18 and 59 years old who received the Ad26.COV2.S COVID-19 vaccine or a placebo.

This chain connects TRBV4-3 to TRBJ2-7; 10 bases map to TRBD2. J lost 2 bases, V lost 0 bases, and 10 bases had no gene match. Germline CDR1 is LGHNA and CDR2 is YSLEER. The CDR3 is made up of 18 amino acids. DNA for the CDR3: TGCGCCAGCAGCCAAGATACACTAACTAGCGGGACTCCCTACGAGCAGTACTTC. This translates into CASSQDTLTSGTPYEQYF.

This clone was counted a single time. The chain couples TRBV7-2 to TRBJ2-2; 16 nucleotides align to TRBD2. V dropped 5 bases and J dropped 6; count of bases not matched to a gene: 6. The CDR3 is 17 residues long. CDR1 and CDR2 (germline): SGHTA, FQGNSA. The CDR3 loop reads CASSTMGLAGGPGELFF. CDR3 in DNA: TGTGCCAGCAGCACCATGGGACTAGCGGGAGGGCCCGGGGAGCTGTTTTTT.

This clone was seen only a few times. The chain carries TRBV2 and TRBJ1-5; D is undetermined. Trimming pared 4 bases from V and 5 bases from J, leaving 12 bases between. Looked up from germline, CDR1 is SNHLY and CDR2 is FYNNEI. The CDR3 is 14 residues long. CDR3 bases: TGTGCCAGCAGTGCAGCCTCACAATATCAGCCCCAGCATTTT. This translates into CASSAASQYQPQHF.

The chain links TRBV28 to TRBJ2-3; TRBD1 aligns across 9 bases. The trim removed 5 bases at V and 6 bases at J, leaving 12 bases unmatched. The CDR3 has 16 residues. The germline V gene encodes CDR1 MDHEN and CDR2 SYDVKM. CDR3 DNA sequence: TGTGCCAGCAGTCTGTGGGCGACAGGGGGGTTGGATACGCAGTATTTT. Translation gives CASSLWATGGLDTQYF.

V usage is TRBV28 and J usage is TRBJ2-1, with a tentative D call TRBD1 (5 bases). CDR1 MDHEN and CDR2 SYDVKM come from the germline V gene. V was cut by 6 bases and J by 2 bases, with 14 bases left in between. This CDR3 contains 15 residues. The CDR3 here is CASRRLTGTYNEQFF. Written as DNA, the CDR3 is TGTGCCAGCAGGCGCCTAACAGGAACCTACAATGAGCAGTTCTTC.

This rearrangement joins TRBV7-9 to TRBJ1-4; no definite D call. V shed 6 bases and J shed 6 bases, with 17 bases lying between them. The CDR3 totals 15 residues. The germline gives CDR1 SEHNR, CDR2 FQNEAQ (reference sequence). The CDR3 coding sequence is TGTGCCAGCAGTTCGGGAGTTGACTGGGATGAAAAACTGTTTTTT. This encodes CASSSGVDWDEKLFF.

V usage is TRBV6-5 and J usage is TRBJ2-5; the D call may be TRBD1 or TRBD2 (6 bases each). V was shortened by 2 bases and J by 4 bases, with 14 bases between the two germline ends. This CDR3 is built from 15 residues. Per the germline V gene, CDR1 is MNHEY and CDR2 is SVGAGI. For the CDR3, the DNA is TGTGCCAGCAGTTACACCCGCCGGGGGCGAGAGACCCAGTACTTC. Amino acids: CASSYTRRGRETQYF.

This chain uses TRBV20-1 with TRBJ2-6; D is unclear. CDR1 DFQATT and CDR2 SNEGSKA come from the germline V gene (reference sequence). V lost 3 bases and J 0 bases, leaving 9 bases between the germline ends. There are 15 residues in the CDR3. DNA of the CDR3: TGCAGTGCTAGTTATCGGGTCTCTGGGGCCAACGTCCTGACTTTC. This sequence encodes CSASYRVSGANVLTF.

Concerning this clone: This same CDR3 is encoded by further DNA sequences in the sample. The rearrangement links TRBV7-3 to TRBJ2-1; 7 bases fit TRBD2. Germline trimming cut 2 bases from V and 0 bases from J; bases unmatched to any gene: 1. The germline gives CDR1 SGHTA, CDR2 FQGTGA. The CDR3 contains 15 residues. CDR3 amino acids: CASSLAGVSYNEQFF. CDR3 DNA: TGTGCCAGCAGCTTAGCGGGAGTCTCCTACAATGAGCAGTTCTTC.

The chain joins TRBV28 to TRBJ1-2; the match to TRBD1 covers 10 bases. V shed 2 bases and J 8 bases; nucleotides not matched to a gene: 11. Germline V gene sequence: CDR1 MDHEN, CDR2 SYDVKM. The CDR3 is 16 residues long. The CDR3 sequence: CASSLTFSGTGDGYTF. The CDR3 DNA is TGTGCCAGCAGTTTAACCTTTTCCGGGACAGGGGACGGCTACACCTTC.

The chain uses TRBV10-3 and TRBJ1-1; D unresolved. The germline V and J ends were trimmed by 3 bases and 1 base, with 12 bases remaining between them. The CDR3 has 15 amino acids. CDR1 and CDR2 from the germline V gene are ENHRY and SYGVKD. CDR3 coding DNA: TGTGCCATCAGTGAAATTGGGGTTGAGAACACTGAAGCTTTCTTT. Residues: CAISEIGVENTEAFF.

This clone was seen a few times. The V and J genes are TRBV18 and TRBJ2-5; perhaps TRBD1 as D (6 bases). Trimming left V 8 bases short and J 1 base short, with 11 bases between. The germline V gene has CDR1 KGHSH and CDR2 LQKENI. This CDR3 has 13 amino acids. Written as DNA, the CDR3 is TGTGCCAGCACCCGGGACACCCAAGAGACCCAGTACTTC. It translates to CASTRDTQETQYF.

The V call is TRBV7-2, the J call TRBJ2-3, with unresolved D. The CDR3 consists of 13 residues. Germline V lookup: CDR1 SGHTA, CDR2 FQGNSA. V lost 8 bases and J lost 2, with 11 bases in between. The CDR3 is CASQAGPTDTQYF. The CDR3 coding sequence is TGTGCCAGCCAGGCCGGGCCCACAGATACGCAGTATTTT.